What follows are 29 T cell receptor beta chains derived from one specimen sequenced in a study of radiation and T cells in renal cell carcinoma. Clones were read by immunoSEQ multiplex PCR, and TCRdb kept only the in-frame ones, dropping some. The table lists 130,000 to 150,000 clones, about 86% of them singletons. Time point in this sample: blood 4 weeks post-SBRT, at nephrectomy. Treatment noted: 15 Gy SBRT to primary tumor, nephrectomy 4 weeks later. The starting material was blood, obtained from a patient whose treatment included radiotherapy and nephrectomy. Source of these receptors: a woman in her forties or fifties with renal cell carcinoma.

The chain recombines TRBV2 with TRBJ2-7; TRBD1 agrees at 10 bases. Unmatched junction bases numbered 5, after V lost 8 bases and J lost 4 bases. The CDR3 extends over 13 amino acids. From germline, CDR1 is SNHLY and CDR2 FYNNEI. CDR3 sequence (DNA): TGTGCCAGCTGCCTGGGACAGGGGTACGAGCAGTACTTC. Amino acids: CASCLGQGYEQYF.

The chain has TRBV19 and TRBJ1-1, with D uncertain. Germline CDR1 LNHDA, CDR2 SQIVND (reference sequence). Trimming took 7 bases from V and 1 from J, leaving 13 bases between them. CDR3 size: 14 residues. The CDR3 DNA reads as TGTGCCAGTACGCCGGCTCGGGGGAACACTGAAGCTTTCTTT. It yields the protein CASTPARGNTEAFF.

The genes are TRBV5-1 and TRBJ1-1; no clear D gene. V shed 3 bases and J shed 1 base, with 13 bases lying between them. The length of the CDR3 is 15 residues. Germline CDR1 is SGHRS and CDR2 is YFSETQ. CDR3: CASSSQGRSNTEAFF. The CDR3 bases are TGCGCCAGCAGCTCGCAAGGACGGTCGAACACTGAAGCTTTCTTT. The variable domain in full, completed from reference TRBV5-1 and TRBJ1-1, reads KAGVTQTPRYLIKTRGQQVTLSCSPISGHRSVSWYQQTPGQGLQFLFEYFSETQRNKGNFPGRFSGRQFSNSRSEMNVSTLELGDSALYLCASSSQGRSNTEAFFGQGTRLTVV.

The chain links TRBV7-2 to TRBJ1-4; D gene unclear. The V gene lost 3 bases and the J gene lost 8 bases, with 10 bases spanning the gap. CDR1 and CDR2 (germline): SGHTA, FQGNSA. This CDR3 contains 13 residues. In DNA form, the CDR3 reads TGTGCCAGCAGCTTGTCCTCTGGCGAAAAACTGTTTTTT. As protein: CASSLSSGEKLFF. The variable domain in full, with the rest retrieved from reference TRBV7-2 and TRBJ1-4, is GAGVSQSPSNKVTEKGKDVELRCDPISGHTALYWYRQSLGQGLEFLIYFQGNSAPDKSGLPSDRFSAERTGGSVSTLTIQRTQQEDSAVYLCASSLSSGEKLFFGSGTQLSVL.

The chain links TRBV27 to TRBJ2-2; no firm D call. This CDR3 has 13 amino acids. V was clipped by 0 bases and J by 4 bases, with 3 bases between them. Germline V lookup: CDR1 MNHEY, CDR2 SMNVEV (reference sequence). CDR3: CASSLSITGELFF. The CDR3 DNA follows: TGTGCCAGCAGTTTATCGATCACCGGGGAGCTGTTTTTT.

This chain joins TRBV7-2 and TRBJ2-5, with TRBD1 matching over 7 bases. The CDR3 is made up of 16 amino acids. The V gene's germline CDR1 is SGHTA and CDR2 FQGNSA. J was trimmed by 5 bases and V by 1 base; bases with no gene match: 10. The CDR3 nucleotides read TGTGCCAGCAGCTTAGAGACAGGGCGGGCTAGCGAGACCCAGTACTTC. This sequence encodes CASSLETGRASETQYF.

The rearrangement joins TRBV7-2 to TRBJ2-7, with no clear D. The germline V gene has CDR1 SGHTA and CDR2 FQGNSA. Between the trimmed V and J ends, which lost 1 base and 6 bases, there was a span of 7 bases. There are 12 residues in the CDR3. CDR3 residues: CASSLVGLEQYF. The CDR3 DNA reads TGTGCCAGCAGCTTAGTTGGGCTCGAGCAGTACTTC.

The CDR3 sequence: CASSTDLNTEAFF. CDR3 coding DNA: TGTGCCAGCAGCACGGACCTGAACACTGAAGCTTTCTTT. V and J are TRBV9 and TRBJ1-1; D gene unclear. There are 13 residues in the CDR3. V was cut by 4 bases and J by 0 bases, with 7 bases left in between. Germline CDR1 SGDLS, CDR2 YYNGEE.

The V and J genes are TRBV5-4 and TRBJ2-5, with D possibly matching TRBD1 (6 bases). The CDR3 covers 15 residues. The V end was cut by 5 bases, the J end by 5 bases, with 19 bases between. Germline CDR1 is SGHNT and CDR2 is YYREEE (reference sequence). CDR3 region: CASRLDIQGEETQYF. The CDR3 DNA reads as TGTGCCAGCAGACTGGATATACAGGGTGAGGAGACCCAGTACTTC.

The chain links TRBV10-3 to TRBJ2-1; D is unclear. CDR1 and CDR2 from the germline V gene are ENHRY and SYGVKD. The CDR3 length is 11 residues. The V end was cut by 11 bases, the J end by 0 bases, with 5 bases between. The CDR3 protein is CAGRSYNEQFF. The CDR3 DNA follows: TGTGCCGGTCGCTCCTACAATGAGCAGTTCTTC.

This clone was detected only a few times. The chain recombines TRBV7-9 with TRBJ1-4; TRBD1 matches 9 bases. The germline gives CDR1 SEHNR, CDR2 FQNEAQ (reference sequence). V lost 5 bases, J lost 8 bases, and 6 bases stayed unmatched. The CDR3 covers 14 residues. This CDR3 reads CASSQGQGREKLFF. The CDR3 region has the DNA TGTGCCAGCAGCCAAGGACAGGGGAGGGAAAAACTGTTTTTT.

This chain uses TRBV28 with TRBJ1-2; no clear D gene. The CDR3 loop spans 15 amino acids. The V and J ends lost 6 bases and 0 bases respectively, with 14 bases between them. CDR1 and CDR2 from the germline V gene are MDHEN and SYDVKM. CDR3 loop: CASSLVGQANYGYTF. DNA of the CDR3: TGTGCCAGCAGCCTGGTCGGCCAGGCTAACTATGGCTACACCTTC.

The V gene is TRBV10-1, the J gene TRBJ1-2, with D perhaps matching TRBD1 (5 bases). V was trimmed by 8 bases and J by 0 bases, leaving 16 bases between them. This CDR3 region has 15 residues. Germline CDR1 reads WNHNN; CDR2 reads SYGVQD (reference sequence). For the CDR3, the DNA is TGCGCCAGCGGTGGAGGGACGGATACTAACTATGGCTACACCTTC. Translated: CASGGGTDTNYGYTF.

The chain has TRBV15 and TRBJ2-2; D is perhaps TRBD1 (6 bases). The CDR3 spans 15 residues. The V end lost 0 bases, the J end lost 1 base, and 6 bases lay between the germline ends. Germline V gives CDR1 LNHNV, CDR2 YYDKDF (reference sequence). CDR3 amino acids: CATSRDRGNTGELFF. The CDR3 nucleotides are TGTGCCACCAGCAGAGACAGGGGGAACACCGGGGAGCTGTTTTTT.

The chain carries TRBV4-3 and TRBJ1-1, with D unresolved. Trimming removed 1 base from V and 6 bases from J, with 9 bases in between. The germline CDR1 and CDR2 sequences are LGHNA and YSLEER. The CDR3 has 13 amino acids. The CDR3 region has the DNA TGCGCCAGCAGCCAAGCCCCCCGGGCTGAAGCTTTCTTT. This gives the protein CASSQAPRAEAFF.

The chain is built from TRBV5-8 and TRBJ1-1; D gene ambiguous. The CDR3 covers 12 residues. Trimming removed 0 bases from V and 7 bases from J, with 7 bases in between. Germline V gene lookup returns CDR1 SGHTS and CDR2 YDEGEE. The CDR3 loop reads CASSLGGFEAFF. In DNA, the CDR3 is TGTGCCAGCAGCTTGGGAGGGTTTGAAGCTTTCTTT.

The V call is TRBV7-2, the J call TRBJ1-3; D gene uncertain. Looked up from germline, CDR1 is SGHTA and CDR2 is FQGNSA. Trimming stripped 1 base from V and 4 bases from J, with 8 bases between. The CDR3 is made up of 14 amino acids. The CDR3 nucleotides are TGTGCCAGCAGCTTAGGACCGGAGGGAAACACCATATATTTT. Protein product: CASSLGPEGNTIYF.

This rearrangement joins TRBV7-2 to TRBJ1-3; no clear D gene. Per germline, CDR1 SGHTA and CDR2 FQGNSA. The length of the CDR3 is 14 residues. The germline V and J ends were trimmed by 4 bases and 0 bases, with 7 bases remaining between them. CDR3 sequence: CASSSDISGNTIYF. The CDR3 nucleotides read TGTGCCAGCAGCTCAGACATCTCTGGAAACACCATATATTTT.

The chain has TRBV19 and TRBJ2-7, with TRBD1 identical over 10 bases. The CDR3 is 13 amino acids. V shed 4 bases and J 8 bases; nucleotides not matched to a gene: 5. Germline CDR1 reads LNHDA; CDR2 reads SQIVND (reference sequence). This CDR3 reads CASSSGQGGKQYF. CDR3 DNA sequence: TGTGCCAGTAGTAGCGGACAGGGGGGCAAGCAGTACTTC.

The rearrangement uses TRBV6-1 and TRBJ2-5, with a possible D match to TRBD1 (5 bases). There are 13 residues in the CDR3. V was clipped by 3 bases and J by 10 bases, with 15 bases between them. The germline V gene encodes CDR1 MNHNS and CDR2 SASEGT. CDR3 residues: CASSDLKGFVQYF. CDR3 bases: TGTGCCAGCAGTGACCTGAAGGGGTTTGTCCAGTACTTC.

V and J are TRBV5-4 and TRBJ2-3; D gene ambiguous. Trimming removed 3 bases at V and 5 bases at J, with 13 bases between. The CDR3 covers 14 residues. The germline CDR1 and CDR2 sequences are SGHNT and YYREEE (reference sequence). CDR3 sequence reads: CASSSDPFRDTQYF. The CDR3 region has the DNA TGTGCCAGCAGCTCTGACCCGTTTCGAGATACGCAGTATTTT.

The chain couples TRBV7-6 to TRBJ1-1; the D is unclear. The CDR3 is 14 amino acids. CDR1 SGHVS and CDR2 FNYEAQ come from the germline V gene. V was shortened by 2 bases and J by 0 bases, with 7 bases between the two germline ends. CDR3 in DNA: TGTGCCAGCAGCTTAAACCCGATGAACACTGAAGCTTTCTTT. Translated: CASSLNPMNTEAFF.

The genes are TRBV11-3 and TRBJ1-3; tentative D call: TRBD1 (5 bases). Germline-derived CDR1 and CDR2 are SGHNT and YENEEA. The CDR3 runs to 15 residues. The V end lost 0 bases, the J end lost 2 bases, and 8 bases lay between the germline ends. CDR3 nucleotide sequence: TGTGCCAGCAGCTTAGATCCAGGGACTGGAAACACCATATATTTT. Translated: CASSLDPGTGNTIYF.

This chain connects TRBV28 to TRBJ1-2; D remains ambiguous. The CDR3 runs 15 residues. Germline CDR1 MDHEN, CDR2 SYDVKM. The germline V and J ends were trimmed by 5 bases and 8 bases, with 21 bases remaining between them. CDR3 amino acids: CASSPWTPAGGGYTF. As DNA, the CDR3 is TGTGCCAGCAGTCCATGGACCCCCGCGGGCGGCGGCTACACCTTC.

This clone has more than one count but fewer than ten. This chain links TRBV18 with TRBJ1-2, with D unresolved. Per germline, CDR1 KGHSH and CDR2 LQKENI. CDR3 length: 14 residues. V was cut by 4 bases and J by 6 bases, with 15 bases left in between. CDR3 coding DNA: TGTGCCAGCTCACTAGAAACGGGGTCCGATGGCTACACCTTC. Protein product: CASSLETGSDGYTF.

The chain has TRBV2 and TRBJ2-7; D is undetermined. Looked up from germline, CDR1 is SNHLY and CDR2 is FYNNEI. V was trimmed by 6 bases and J by 0 bases, leaving 12 bases between them. This CDR3 comprises 14 residues. CDR3 sequence reads: CASRTSQNSYEQYF. In DNA form, the CDR3 reads TGTGCCAGCAGGACTTCACAGAACTCCTACGAGCAGTACTTC.

This clone was seen just once. The CDR3 DNA follows: TGTGCCAGCAGCCAAGATGCGACCAAATACTCTGGAAACACCATATATTTT. Translating it yields CASSQDATKYSGNTIYF. V and J are TRBV4-2 and TRBJ1-3; D is undetermined. Trimming removed 0 bases at V and 0 bases at J, with 12 bases between. Germline values: CDR1 LGHNA, CDR2 YNFKEQ. This CDR3 has 17 amino acids.

The V call is TRBV6-5, the J call TRBJ2-7; 10 bases map to TRBD1. This CDR3 spans 15 amino acids. The J segment lost 2 bases and the V segment lost 2 bases, leaving 3 bases of the junction unmatched. Germline V gives CDR1 MNHEY, CDR2 SVGAGI. The CDR3 reads CASSYRDRGPYEQYF. In nucleotides, the CDR3 is TGTGCCAGCAGTTACCGGGACAGGGGCCCCTACGAGCAGTACTTC.

V gene TRBV10-1 combines with J gene TRBJ2-5, with 8 nucleotides matching TRBD2. This CDR3 has 16 residues. V gave up 5 bases and J gave up 2 bases; unmatched junction bases: 10. Germline V gene sequence: CDR1 WNHNN, CDR2 SYGVQD (reference sequence). This CDR3 is CASSRGLDTLQETQYF. The CDR3 DNA is TGCGCCAGCAGTCGGGGACTAGATACTCTACAAGAGACCCAGTACTTC.